One sample yielded the 10 T cell receptor beta chains listed below, sequenced in a study of T-cell memory formation after mild COVID-19. One entry per CDR3 protein, called by TCRdb with MiXCR from the 5' RACE reads. The table shows roughly 610,000 distinct CDR3 sequences, with roughly 17% occurring only once. The material sequenced was PBMCs or a T cell subset sorted from them (not recorded which). The source of these receptors is an adult woman who had mild COVID-19 (a few samples of this study predate the infection). Cell type and time point are not known.

The chain carries TRBV7-7 and TRBJ2-1, with TRBD2 matching 8 bases. Germline CDR1 and CDR2: SSHAT and FNYEAQ (reference sequence). V was pared by 2 bases and J by 4 bases, with 13 bases of the junction left unmatched. This CDR3 has 18 amino acids. The CDR3 protein is CASSLFPPPAGGYNEQFF. The CDR3 coding sequence is TGTGCCAGCAGCTTATTCCCGCCGCCCGCGGGGGGATACAATGAGCAGTTCTTC.

The chain is built from TRBV29-1 and TRBJ1-1; no clear D. The CDR3 runs to 12 residues. The V gene lost 5 bases and the J gene lost 2 bases, with 9 bases spanning the gap. Germline loops: CDR1 SQVTM, CDR2 ANQGSEA. CDR3 nucleotide sequence: TGCAGCGTTATCGGCCTTAACACTGAAGCTTTCTTT. This translates into CSVIGLNTEAFF.

The V gene is TRBV29-1, the J gene TRBJ2-5; D is perhaps TRBD2 (5 bases). The germline V gene encodes CDR1 SQVTM and CDR2 ANQGSEA. This CDR3 has 13 residues. V dropped 0 bases and J dropped 10 bases, with 15 bases sitting between them. In DNA form, the CDR3 reads TGCAGCGTTGAAGAAAACGAGGGTCGGGTCCAGTACTTC. It specifies CSVEENEGRVQYF.

This clonotype showed up just a few times. This rearrangement joins TRBV9 to TRBJ2-7; 13 bases map to TRBD2. The V and J ends lost 2 bases and 6 bases, in that order; junction bases with no gene match: 5. The CDR3 is 15 residues long. In germline, CDR1 is SGDLS, CDR2 YYNGEE. DNA for the CDR3: TGTGCCAGCAGCGTTGGGACTAGCGGGAATTTCGAGCAGTACTTC. Translating gives CASSVGTSGNFEQYF.

The chain uses TRBV3-1 and TRBJ2-1, with 11 bases aligning to TRBD2. The V gene end was trimmed by 4 bases and the J gene end by 8 bases; junction bases not matched to a gene: 10. The germline V gene has CDR1 LGHDT and CDR2 YNNKEL (reference sequence). This CDR3 has 16 residues. The CDR3 DNA follows: TGTGCCAGCAGCCCCCGGGGTAGCGGGGGGGCTGATGAGCAGTTCTTC. The encoded protein is CASSPRGSGGADEQFF.

This chain uses TRBV6-2 or TRBV6-3 with TRBJ2-7; D possibly corresponds to TRBD1 (6 bases). CDR1 MNHEY and CDR2 SVGEGT come from the germline V gene. V was clipped by 2 bases and J by 2 bases, with 10 bases between them. The length of the CDR3 is 14 residues. CDR3 DNA: TGTGCCAGCAGTTACCGGGACAAAACCTACGAGCAGTACTTC. It codes for CASSYRDKTYEQYF.

V usage is TRBV15 and J usage is TRBJ1-1, with 7 nucleotides matching TRBD1. After removal of 0 bases from V and 10 bases from J, the junction contained 8 bases not matched to a gene. CDR1 and CDR2 from the germline V gene are LNHNV and YYDKDF (reference sequence). The CDR3 is made up of 14 amino acids. DNA of the CDR3: TGTGCCACCAGCAGAGACCGCGGACAGGTAGCAGCTTTCTTT. Residues: CATSRDRGQVAAFF. Complete variable domain (other parts from reference TRBV15 and TRBJ1-1): DAMVIQNPRYQVTQFGKPVTLSCSQTLNHNVMYWYQQKSSQAPKLLFHYYDKDFNNEADTPDNFQSRRPNTSFCFLDIRSPGLGDTAMYLCATSRDRGQVAAFFGQGTRLTVV.

This clonotype showed up just a few times. The rearrangement links TRBV20-1 to TRBJ1-1; D possibly corresponds to TRBD1 (5 bases). The CDR3 sequence is 16 residues long. Germline CDR1 is DFQATT and CDR2 is SNEGSKA (reference sequence). V dropped 3 bases and J dropped 1 base, with 18 bases sitting between them. The CDR3 loop reads CSASRGLREWNTEAFF. The CDR3 bases are TGCAGTGCTAGTAGGGGTCTCCGGGAGTGGAACACTGAAGCTTTCTTT.

The table lists this clonotype with many counts. The V gene is TRBV20-1, the J gene TRBJ2-3; a possible D gene is TRBD2 (7 bases). The CDR3 covers 15 residues. V shed 0 bases and J shed 3 bases, with 13 bases lying between them. From germline, CDR1 is DFQATT and CDR2 SNEGSKA (reference sequence). As DNA, the CDR3 is TGCAGTGCTAGAGAGCGGGGGCGCGGGACAGATACGCAGTATTTT. It yields the protein CSARERGRGTDTQYF.

In this sample, this clonotype turned up a few times. The chain couples TRBV5-1 to TRBJ2-7; D unresolved. Germline loops: CDR1 SGHRS, CDR2 YFSETQ. Trimming pared 2 bases from V and 6 bases from J, leaving 12 bases between. The CDR3 runs 13 residues. The CDR3 region is CASSFISRGEQYF. The CDR3 bases are TGCGCCAGCAGCTTTATATCCCGTGGCGAGCAGTACTTC.